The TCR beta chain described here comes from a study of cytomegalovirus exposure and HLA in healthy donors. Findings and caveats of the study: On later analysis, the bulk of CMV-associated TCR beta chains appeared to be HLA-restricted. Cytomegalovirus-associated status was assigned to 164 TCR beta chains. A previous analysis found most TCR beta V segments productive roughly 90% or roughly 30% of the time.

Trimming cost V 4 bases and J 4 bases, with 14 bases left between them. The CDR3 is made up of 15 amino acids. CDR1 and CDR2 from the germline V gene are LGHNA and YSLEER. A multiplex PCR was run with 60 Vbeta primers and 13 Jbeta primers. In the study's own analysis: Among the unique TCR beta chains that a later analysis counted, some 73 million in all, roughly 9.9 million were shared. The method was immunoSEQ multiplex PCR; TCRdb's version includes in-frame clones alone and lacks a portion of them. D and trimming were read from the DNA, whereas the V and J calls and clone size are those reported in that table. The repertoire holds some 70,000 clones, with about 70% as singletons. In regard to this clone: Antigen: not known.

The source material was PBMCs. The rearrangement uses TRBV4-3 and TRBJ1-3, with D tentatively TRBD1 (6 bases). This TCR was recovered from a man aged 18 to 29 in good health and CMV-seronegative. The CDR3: CASSLHRGAGNTIYF. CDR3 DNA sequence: TGCGCCAGCAGCCTCCATCGGGGGGCAGGAAACACCATATATTTT.